The clone carrying this T cell receptor (beta chain) was seen a few times. Its antigen is not known. Sorting that relied on CD45RO/CCR7/CD25/CD127/CD95/CD27 yielded CD4+ naive, central memory, regulatory and stem cell-like memory cells. This specimen belongs to a study of beta chain features in type 1 diabetes. Of the isolated RNA, all was reverse transcribed, and so the sequenced material was expressed TCRB transcripts. Sequencing used immunoSEQ multiplex PCR; TCRdb keeps in-frame clones, though not all of them. Among hundreds of thousands of clones listed, around 28% were seen once. Overall study findings and caveats: A pattern of fewer insertions and more deletions at VDJ junctions was seen in type 1 diabetes patients. Researchers reported that naive, central memory and Treg TCRB repertoires appeared more similar in patients than in healthy donors. Researchers could not determine here whether HLA type influences TCRB rearrangement.

The source material was naive CD4+ T cells from blood. The TCR comes from a man younger than 35 in good health.

In DNA form, the CDR3 reads TGTGCCATCAGTGAGGTGATGGAGGGCCAAGAGACCCAGTACTTC. Translation: CAISEVMEGQETQYF. The chain recombines TRBV10-3 with TRBJ2-5, with D perhaps TRBD2 (6 bases). V lost 2 bases and J lost 1, with 11 bases in between. Per the germline V gene, CDR1 is ENHRY and CDR2 is SYGVKD. The CDR3 has 15 amino acids.